This TCR beta chain was documented in a study of OX40 agonist ivuxolimab in advanced cancers. Study observations and caveats: No determination was made of the antigen specificity of the expanded peripheral T cells.

For this clone: What it binds is unknown.

The J segment lost 3 bases and the V segment lost 0 bases, leaving 1 base of the junction unmatched. The CDR3 length is 14 residues. Germline V gene data show CDR1 as SGDLS and CDR2 as YYNGEE. Sequencing was performed with immunoSEQ multiplex PCR; in TCRdb, only in-frame clones are kept and a portion is missing. The sample includes about 61,000 clones, around 83% of them seen just once. Anyone with autoimmune disease history or systemic immunosuppression was excluded. This clonotype originated in an adult with an advanced solid tumor such as melanoma, head and neck, liver or kidney cancer. The rearrangement uses TRBV9 and TRBJ2-7; the match to TRBD1 covers 9 bases. The sample here was CD4+ or CD8+ T cells sorted from blood, taken in a trial of the OX40 agonist ivuxolimab. CDR3 nucleotides: TGTGCCAGCAGCGTAGGGACAGGGGTCTACGAGCAGTACTTC. As protein: CASSVGTGVYEQYF. The full variable domain, in which reference TRBV9 and TRBJ2-7 provide the parts outside the CDR3, is DSGVTQTPKHLITATGQRVTLRCSPRSGDLSVYWYQQSLDQGLQFLIQYYNGEERAKGNILERFSAQQFPDLHSELNLSSLELGDSALYFCASSVGTGVYEQYFGPGTRLTVT.